This is a list of T cell receptor beta chains from one sample in a study of beta chain features in type 1 diabetes. Sequenced by immunoSEQ multiplex PCR; TCRdb stores in-frame clones only, minus some. The table has under 350,000 clones, 8% seen once. Sequencing was carried out using central memory CD4+ T cells from blood. Receptors were obtained from a woman aged 18-35 years in good health. The CDR3 runs from the conserved cysteine through the conserved F or W. The D gene is left open where the match is weak. Size tells how often a clone was seen (once, few, many) or the class of an expanded clone, and some rows leave it out.

j_gene: TRBJ1-6
v_gene: TRBV7-6
d_gene: -
abundance: -
CDR3aa: CASKKERTYNSPLHF
CDR3nt: TGTGCCAGCAAAAAAGAGAGGACCTATAATTCACCCCTCCACTTT

j_gene: TRBJ1-1
v_gene: TRBV7-2
d_gene: -
abundance: few
CDR3aa: CASSLVGTSTEAFF
CDR3nt: TGTGCCAGCAGCTTAGTTGGGACATCCACTGAAGCTTTCTTT

j_gene: TRBJ1-2
v_gene: TRBV7-9
d_gene: -
abundance: -
CDR3aa: CASIPSGRYGYTF
CDR3nt: TGTGCCAGCATCCCTTCGGGTCGGTATGGCTACACCTTC

j_gene: TRBJ2-2
v_gene: TRBV5-4
d_gene: -
abundance: few
CDR3aa: CASSPTSGANTGELFF
CDR3nt: TGTGCCAGCAGCCCTACGTCCGGGGCGAACACCGGGGAGCTGTTTTTT

j_gene: TRBJ2-2
v_gene: TRBV4-2
d_gene: TRBD2
abundance: few
CDR3aa: CASSQEGTSHTGELFF
CDR3nt: TGTGCCAGCAGCCAAGAAGGGACTAGTCACACCGGGGAGCTGTTTTTT

j_gene: TRBJ2-5
v_gene: TRBV5-1
d_gene: -
abundance: -
CDR3aa: CASSDNREETQYF
CDR3nt: TGCGCCAGCAGCGATAACCGGGAAGAGACCCAGTACTTC

j_gene: TRBJ1-1
v_gene: TRBV7-8
d_gene: -
abundance: once
CDR3aa: CASSLAGQMNTEAFF
CDR3nt: TGTGCCAGCAGCTTAGCCGGACAGATGAACACTGAAGCTTTCTTT

j_gene: TRBJ2-2
v_gene: TRBV7-3
d_gene: TRBD2
abundance: -
CDR3aa: CASSYRGGGPAGELFF
CDR3nt: TGTGCCAGCAGCTACCGAGGCGGGGGGCCCGCAGGGGAGCTGTTTTTT

j_gene: TRBJ2-3
v_gene: TRBV7-2
d_gene: TRBD2
abundance: few
CDR3aa: CASSIRGGSTDTQYF
CDR3nt: TGTGCCAGCAGTATACGGGGGGGCAGTACAGATACGCAGTATTTT

j_gene: TRBJ2-5
v_gene: TRBV29-1
d_gene: -
abundance: -
CDR3aa: CSVAKGGGQETQYF
CDR3nt: TGCAGCGTCGCAAAGGGGGGGGGCCAAGAGACCCAGTACTTC

j_gene: TRBJ1-2
v_gene: TRBV28
d_gene: -
abundance: many
CDR3aa: CASLTSGFGYTF
CDR3nt: TGTGCCAGTCTCACGTCAGGGTTTGGCTACACCTTC

j_gene: TRBJ2-2
v_gene: TRBV5-1
d_gene: TRBD2
abundance: -
CDR3aa: CASSLVAGVASGELFF
CDR3nt: TGCGCCAGCAGCTTGGTGGCGGGGGTGGCGAGCGGGGAGCTGTTTTTT

j_gene: TRBJ1-5
v_gene: TRBV29-1
d_gene: -
abundance: few
CDR3aa: CSVGSLEENQPQHF
CDR3nt: TGCAGCGTTGGAAGTTTGGAGGAAAATCAGCCCCAGCATTTT

j_gene: TRBJ1-2
v_gene: TRBV2
d_gene: -
abundance: many
CDR3aa: CASRDTRQYGYTF
CDR3nt: TGTGCCAGCAGGGACACGCGACAGTATGGCTACACCTTC

j_gene: TRBJ2-7
v_gene: TRBV29-1
d_gene: -
abundance: -
CDR3aa: CSVGGTSESYEQYF
CDR3nt: TGCAGCGTCGGCGGGACGTCCGAGTCCTACGAGCAGTACTTC

j_gene: TRBJ2-5
v_gene: TRBV5-4
d_gene: -
abundance: few
CDR3aa: CASSLTGTYETQYF
CDR3nt: TGTGCCAGCAGCTTGACCGGGACTTATGAGACCCAGTACTTC

j_gene: TRBJ2-7
v_gene: TRBV27
d_gene: -
abundance: few
CDR3aa: CASSFKTEQYF
CDR3nt: TGTGCCAGCAGCTTTAAGACGGAACAGTACTTC

j_gene: TRBJ2-1
v_gene: TRBV5-1
d_gene: TRBD2
abundance: few
CDR3aa: CASSLGTSGSLVGYNEQFF
CDR3nt: TGCGCCAGCAGCTTGGGGACTAGCGGGAGCCTTGTGGGGTACAATGAGCAGTTCTTC

j_gene: TRBJ2-7
v_gene: TRBV27
d_gene: -
abundance: few
CDR3aa: CASRGLRDGGLGQYF
CDR3nt: TGTGCCAGCAGAGGCCTCCGGGACGGTGGTCTAGGGCAGTACTTC

j_gene: TRBJ2-7
v_gene: TRBV6-6
d_gene: -
abundance: few
CDR3aa: CASSYSNSRTREQYF
CDR3nt: TGTGCCAGCAGTTACTCGAATAGTCGGACTCGGGAGCAGTACTTC

j_gene: TRBJ2-1
v_gene: TRBV25-1
d_gene: -
abundance: few
CDR3aa: CASTVSYNEQFF
CDR3nt: TGTGCCAGCACCGTCTCCTACAATGAGCAGTTCTTC

j_gene: TRBJ2-3
v_gene: TRBV7-2
d_gene: -
abundance: few
CDR3aa: CASSRTTSTDTQYF
CDR3nt: TGTGCCAGCAGTCGCACTACTAGCACAGATACGCAGTATTTT

j_gene: TRBJ2-7
v_gene: TRBV5-1
d_gene: -
abundance: few
CDR3aa: CASSRDPNDRQYF
CDR3nt: TGCGCCAGCAGCCGGGATCCAAACGACAGGCAGTACTTC

j_gene: TRBJ2-3
v_gene: TRBV6-5
d_gene: -
abundance: -
CDR3aa: CASGIKGWDTQYF
CDR3nt: TGTGCCAGCGGAATAAAGGGTTGGGATACGCAGTATTTT

j_gene: TRBJ1-2
v_gene: TRBV28
d_gene: -
abundance: few
CDR3aa: CASSSTGGYTF
CDR3nt: TGTGCCAGCAGTTCGACGGGCGGCTACACCTTC

j_gene: TRBJ1-5
v_gene: TRBV7-9
d_gene: TRBD1
abundance: few
CDR3aa: CASSLAGNRGPSVSQPQHF
CDR3nt: TGTGCCAGCAGCTTAGCGGGGAACAGGGGACCCTCTGTTAGTCAGCCCCAGCATTTT

j_gene: TRBJ1-2
v_gene: TRBV4-3
d_gene: -
abundance: few
CDR3aa: CASSQDRGGVGYTF
CDR3nt: TGCGCCAGCAGCCAAGATAGGGGAGGGGTTGGCTACACCTTC

j_gene: TRBJ2-5
v_gene: TRBV10-3
d_gene: -
abundance: few
CDR3aa: CAISESGRGETQYF
CDR3nt: TGTGCCATCAGTGAGTCTGGCAGGGGAGAGACCCAGTACTTC

j_gene: TRBJ2-1
v_gene: TRBV27
d_gene: -
abundance: few
CDR3aa: CASSPLRGGSYNEQFF
CDR3nt: TGTGCCAGCAGTCCACTTCGGGGAGGATCCTACAATGAGCAGTTCTTC

j_gene: TRBJ1-1
v_gene: TRBV5-1
d_gene: -
abundance: -
CDR3aa: CASSPGVNTEAFF
CDR3nt: TGCGCCAGCAGCCCGGGAGTCAACACTGAAGCTTTCTTT

j_gene: TRBJ2-7
v_gene: TRBV7-2
d_gene: TRBD2
abundance: few
CDR3aa: CASSPRLAGVKGEQYF
CDR3nt: TGTGCCAGCAGCCCAAGACTAGCGGGAGTCAAGGGCGAGCAGTACTTC

j_gene: TRBJ1-1
v_gene: TRBV5-4
d_gene: -
abundance: -
CDR3aa: CASSPDGTLLNTEAFF
CDR3nt: TGTGCCAGCAGCCCGGACGGAACACTACTCAACACTGAAGCTTTCTTT

j_gene: TRBJ1-4
v_gene: TRBV7-6
d_gene: -
abundance: many
CDR3aa: CASSTGTANEKLFF
CDR3nt: TGTGCCAGCAGCACCGGGACGGCAAATGAAAAACTGTTTTTT

j_gene: TRBJ2-3
v_gene: TRBV7-2
d_gene: -
abundance: many
CDR3aa: CASSYSSAGTQYF
CDR3nt: TGTGCCAGCAGCTATTCTAGCGCGGGTACGCAGTATTTT

j_gene: TRBJ1-2
v_gene: TRBV27
d_gene: TRBD1
abundance: few
CDR3aa: CASSITGVVSGYTF
CDR3nt: TGTGCCAGCAGTATAACAGGGGTGGTTTCTGGCTACACCTTC

j_gene: TRBJ1-1
v_gene: TRBV29-1
d_gene: -
abundance: -
CDR3aa: CSGFRGDFSTEAFF
CDR3nt: TGCAGCGGATTTAGAGGGGATTTTTCCACTGAAGCTTTCTTT

j_gene: TRBJ2-1
v_gene: TRBV9
d_gene: TRBD2
abundance: few
CDR3aa: CASSTHGREGNEQFF
CDR3nt: TGTGCCAGCAGCACCCATGGGCGGGAGGGGAATGAGCAGTTCTTC

j_gene: TRBJ2-1
v_gene: TRBV15
d_gene: -
abundance: -
CDR3aa: CATSTLPPPNEQFF
CDR3nt: TGTGCCACCAGCACCTTACCCCCCCCCAATGAGCAGTTCTTC

j_gene: TRBJ2-1
v_gene: TRBV7-3
d_gene: -
abundance: few
CDR3aa: CASSSGQGSYNEQFF
CDR3nt: TGTGCCAGCAGCTCAGGGCAGGGGTCCTACAATGAGCAGTTCTTC

j_gene: TRBJ2-1
v_gene: TRBV7-3
d_gene: -
abundance: few
CDR3aa: CASSPSPTGRNEQFF
CDR3nt: TGTGCCAGCAGCCCTTCCCCGACAGGTCGGAATGAGCAGTTCTTC

j_gene: TRBJ2-7
v_gene: TRBV2
d_gene: -
abundance: -
CDR3aa: CASRQGPSYEQYF
CDR3nt: TGTGCCAGCAGGCAGGGCCCTTCCTACGAGCAGTACTTC

j_gene: TRBJ2-3
v_gene: TRBV7-2
d_gene: -
abundance: few
CDR3aa: CASSDQGSDTQYF
CDR3nt: TGTGCCAGCAGCGACCAGGGTTCAGATACGCAGTATTTT

j_gene: TRBJ1-3
v_gene: TRBV6-1
d_gene: -
abundance: -
CDR3aa: CASKGFAVSGNTIYF
CDR3nt: TGTGCCAGCAAAGGGTTCGCAGTCTCTGGAAACACCATATATTTT

j_gene: TRBJ1-3
v_gene: TRBV11-2
d_gene: -
abundance: few
CDR3aa: CASSWDLSGNTIYF
CDR3nt: TGTGCCAGCAGCTGGGACCTCTCTGGAAACACCATATATTTT

j_gene: TRBJ1-2
v_gene: TRBV4-3
d_gene: -
abundance: few
CDR3aa: CASSQVIGAGDYGYTF
CDR3nt: TGCGCCAGCAGCCAAGTGATAGGGGCCGGGGACTATGGCTACACCTTC

j_gene: TRBJ1-1
v_gene: TRBV15
d_gene: -
abundance: few
CDR3aa: CATSRDLRGTEAFF
CDR3nt: TGTGCCACCAGCAGAGATTTAAGGGGAACTGAAGCTTTCTTT

j_gene: TRBJ1-2
v_gene: TRBV29-1
d_gene: -
abundance: -
CDR3aa: CSVQRTDYGYTF
CDR3nt: TGCAGCGTTCAACGGACCGACTATGGCTACACCTTC

j_gene: TRBJ2-5
v_gene: TRBV28
d_gene: -
abundance: -
CDR3aa: CASRVLETQYF
CDR3nt: TGTGCCAGCAGGGTGTTGGAGACCCAGTACTTC

j_gene: TRBJ2-6
v_gene: TRBV10-3
d_gene: TRBD1
abundance: many
CDR3aa: CAIRRQGGSGANVLTF
CDR3nt: TGTGCCATCAGGAGACAGGGTGGATCTGGGGCCAACGTCCTGACTTTC